This TCR beta chain is drawn from a study of technical replicates of blood from a handful of donors. Measured with immunoSEQ multiplex PCR; TCRdb has only the in-frame clones, and not every one. The data show 70,000 to 85,000 clones, around 97% seen once. The source of this sequence is a human donor in good health. Sequencing was performed on T cells isolated from PBMCs.

CDR3 region: CSVEDRGQGNSYTF. In DNA, the CDR3 is TGCAGCGTTGAAGACCGAGGACAGGGCAATAGCTACACCTTC. V usage is TRBV29-1 and J usage is TRBJ1-2; 8 bases line up with TRBD1. J was trimmed by 9 bases and V by 0 bases; bases with no gene match: 9. Germline CDR1 reads SQVTM; CDR2 reads ANQGSEA. The CDR3 covers 14 residues.